This entry is about one T cell receptor (beta chain). This sample was included in a study of CD8 T cells in Susac syndrome. The length of the CDR3 is 13 residues. Germline loops: CDR1 MNHEY, CDR2 SMNVEV (reference sequence). V gave up 4 bases and J gave up 3 bases; unmatched junction bases: 2. The T cells that were sequenced for TCR beta were CD8+ and CD4+ cells from blood. TEMRA cells were FACS-enriched, with CD8+ and CD4+ T cells isolated negatively. Reverse transcription used roughly 0.45 to 1 ug RNA and random hexamers. An immunoSEQ multiplex PCR generated amplified TCR beta CDR3 products spanning 54 Vbeta and 13 Jbeta. TCRdb reprocessed the immunoSEQ multiplex PCR reads with MiXCR, giving one entry per CDR3 protein. The table lists roughly 140,000 distinct CDR3 sequences, around 94% of them singletons, with 0.25% to 0.3% in the top ten.

This sequence originates from a human donor in good health. The rearrangement links TRBV27 to TRBJ2-7; 8 bases are shared with TRBD2. The source material was CD8+ T cells from PBMCs. The CDR3 here is CASSYREGYEQYF. The CDR3 DNA sequence: TGTGCCAGCAGTTATCGGGAGGGCTACGAGCAGTACTTC.